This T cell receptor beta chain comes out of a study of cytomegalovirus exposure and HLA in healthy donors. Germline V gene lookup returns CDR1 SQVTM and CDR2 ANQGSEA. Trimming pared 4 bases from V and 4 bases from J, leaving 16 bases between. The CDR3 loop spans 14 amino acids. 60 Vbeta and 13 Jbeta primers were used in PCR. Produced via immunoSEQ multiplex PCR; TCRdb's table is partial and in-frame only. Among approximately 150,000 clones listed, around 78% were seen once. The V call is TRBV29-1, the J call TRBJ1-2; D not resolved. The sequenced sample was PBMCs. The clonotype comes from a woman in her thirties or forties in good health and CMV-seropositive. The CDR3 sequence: CSVVDPPPGYGYTF. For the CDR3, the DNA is TGCAGCGTTGTAGACCCCCCGCCGGGCTATGGCTACACCTTC.